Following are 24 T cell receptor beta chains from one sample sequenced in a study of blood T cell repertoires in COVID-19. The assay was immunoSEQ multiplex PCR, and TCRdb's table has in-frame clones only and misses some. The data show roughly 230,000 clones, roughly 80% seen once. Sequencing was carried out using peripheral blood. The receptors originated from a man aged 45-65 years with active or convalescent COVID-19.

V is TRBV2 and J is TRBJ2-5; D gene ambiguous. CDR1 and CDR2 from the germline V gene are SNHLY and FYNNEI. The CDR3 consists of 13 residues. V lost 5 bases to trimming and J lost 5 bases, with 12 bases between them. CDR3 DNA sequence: TGTGCCAGCAGTCTCGACACGCTGGAGACCCAGTACTTC. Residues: CASSLDTLETQYF.

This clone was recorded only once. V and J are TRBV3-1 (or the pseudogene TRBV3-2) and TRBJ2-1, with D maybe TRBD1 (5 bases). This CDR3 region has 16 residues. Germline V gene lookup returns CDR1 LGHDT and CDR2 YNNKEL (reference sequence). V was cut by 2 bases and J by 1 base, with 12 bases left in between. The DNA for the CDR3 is TGTGCCAGCAGCCAAAGGGGCATTGGTTCCTACAATGAGCAGTTCTTC. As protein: CASSQRGIGSYNEQFF.

The CDR3 sequence is CASSLTSGGVNTGELFF. The CDR3 DNA sequence: TGTGCCAGCAGTCTGACTAGCGGGGGAGTAAACACCGGGGAGCTGTTTTTT. The V and J genes are TRBV6-6 and TRBJ2-2; 12 bases agree with TRBD2. This CDR3 comprises 17 residues. Germline V gene data show CDR1 as MNHNY and CDR2 as SVGAGI (reference sequence). The V gene end was trimmed by 5 bases and the J gene end by 2 bases; junction bases not matched to a gene: 6.

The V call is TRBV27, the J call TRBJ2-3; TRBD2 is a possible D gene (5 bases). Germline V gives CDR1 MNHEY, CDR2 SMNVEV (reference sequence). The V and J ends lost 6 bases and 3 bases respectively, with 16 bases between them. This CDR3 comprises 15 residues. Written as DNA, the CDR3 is TGTGCCAGCAGCGCCCAGGCCCGGGGAACAGATACGCAGTATTTT. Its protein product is CASSAQARGTDTQYF.

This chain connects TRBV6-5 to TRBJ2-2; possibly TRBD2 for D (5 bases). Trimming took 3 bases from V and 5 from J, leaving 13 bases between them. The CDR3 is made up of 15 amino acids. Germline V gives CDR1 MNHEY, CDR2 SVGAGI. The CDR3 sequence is CASSYRRGRTGELFF. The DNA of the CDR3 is TGTGCCAGCAGTTATAGACGGGGAAGGACCGGGGAGCTGTTTTTT.

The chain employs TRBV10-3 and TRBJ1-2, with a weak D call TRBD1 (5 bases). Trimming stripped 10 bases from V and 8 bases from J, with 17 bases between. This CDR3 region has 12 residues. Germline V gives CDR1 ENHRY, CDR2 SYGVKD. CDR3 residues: CATRDSLPGYTF. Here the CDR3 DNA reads TGTGCCACCCGGGACTCCCTCCCCGGCTACACCTTC.

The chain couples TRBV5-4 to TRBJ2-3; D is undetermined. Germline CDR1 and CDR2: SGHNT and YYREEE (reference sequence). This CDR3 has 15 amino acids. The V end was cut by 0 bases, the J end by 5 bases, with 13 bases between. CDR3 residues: CASSLGAYKGDTQYF. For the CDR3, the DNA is TGTGCCAGCAGCTTGGGGGCATATAAAGGAGATACGCAGTATTTT.

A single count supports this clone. Here the CDR3 DNA reads TGTGCCAGCAGATTTGGCAGGAACACTGAAGCTTTCTTT. Protein sequence: CASRFGRNTEAFF. The V call is TRBV7-3, the J call TRBJ1-1; D is unresolved. V lost 6 bases to trimming and J lost 1 base, with 9 bases between them. Germline V lookup: CDR1 SGHTA, CDR2 FQGTGA. The CDR3 spans 13 residues. The entire variable domain, with the rest obtained from reference TRBV7-3 and TRBJ1-1, is as follows: GAGVSQTPSNKVTEKGKYVELRCDPISGHTALYWYRQSLGQGPEFLIYFQGTGAADDSGLPNDRFFAVRPEGSVSTLKIQRTERGDSAVYLCASRFGRNTEAFFGQGTRLTVV.

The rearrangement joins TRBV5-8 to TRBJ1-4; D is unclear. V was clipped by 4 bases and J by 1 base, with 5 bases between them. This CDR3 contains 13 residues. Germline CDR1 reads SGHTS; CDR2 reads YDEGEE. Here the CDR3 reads CASSLRTNEKLFF. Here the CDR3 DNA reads TGTGCCAGCAGCCTTAGAACTAATGAAAAACTGTTTTTT.

CDR3 sequence: CATKERNTGELFF. The DNA of the CDR3 is TGTGCCACCAAGGAGCGGAACACCGGGGAGCTGTTTTTT. The chain combines TRBV15 with TRBJ2-2; D is unresolved. Germline CDR1 reads LNHNV; CDR2 reads YYDKDF (reference sequence). The CDR3 is 13 amino acids. With 7 bases removed from V and 1 base from J, the gap between germline ends came to 7 bases.

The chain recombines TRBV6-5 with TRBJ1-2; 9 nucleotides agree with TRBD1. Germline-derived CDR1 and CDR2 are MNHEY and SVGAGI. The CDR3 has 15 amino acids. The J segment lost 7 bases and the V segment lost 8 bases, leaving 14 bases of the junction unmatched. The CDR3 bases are TGTGCCAGCGAACCGAACCGGGACAGGGCTTCTGGCTACACCTTC. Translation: CASEPNRDRASGYTF.

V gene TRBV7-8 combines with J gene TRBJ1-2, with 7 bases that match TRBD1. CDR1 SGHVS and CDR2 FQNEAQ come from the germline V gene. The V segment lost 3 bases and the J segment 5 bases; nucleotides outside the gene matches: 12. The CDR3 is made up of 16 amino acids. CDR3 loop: CASSLLQGIDGYGYTF. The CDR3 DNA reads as TGTGCCAGCAGCTTGTTACAGGGGATCGACGGTTATGGCTACACCTTC.

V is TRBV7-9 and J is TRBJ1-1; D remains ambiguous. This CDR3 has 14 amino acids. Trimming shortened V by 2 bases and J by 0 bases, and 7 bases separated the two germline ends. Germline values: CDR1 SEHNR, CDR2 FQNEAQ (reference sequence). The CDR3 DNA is TGTGCCAGCAGCTTAAGCCTTGTGAACACTGAAGCTTTCTTT. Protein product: CASSLSLVNTEAFF.

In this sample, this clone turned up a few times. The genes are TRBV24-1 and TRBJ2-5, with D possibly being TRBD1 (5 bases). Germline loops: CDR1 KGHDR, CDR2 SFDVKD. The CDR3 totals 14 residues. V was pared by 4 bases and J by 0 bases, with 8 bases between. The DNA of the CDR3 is TGTGCCACCAGTGACGAGGACAACCAAGAGACCCAGTACTTC. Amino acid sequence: CATSDEDNQETQYF.

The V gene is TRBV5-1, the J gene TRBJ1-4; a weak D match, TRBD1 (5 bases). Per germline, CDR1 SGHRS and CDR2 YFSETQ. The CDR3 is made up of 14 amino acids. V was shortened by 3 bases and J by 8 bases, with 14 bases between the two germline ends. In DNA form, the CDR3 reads TGCGCCAGCAGCTACGGAGGGGCAGGGGAAAAACTGTTTTTT. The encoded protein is CASSYGGAGEKLFF.

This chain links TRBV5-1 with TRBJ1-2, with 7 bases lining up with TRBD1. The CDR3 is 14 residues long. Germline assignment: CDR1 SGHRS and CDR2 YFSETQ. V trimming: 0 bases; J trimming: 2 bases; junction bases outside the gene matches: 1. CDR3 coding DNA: TGCGCCAGCAGCTTGGACAGGGGAAACTATGGCTACACCTTC. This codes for CASSLDRGNYGYTF.

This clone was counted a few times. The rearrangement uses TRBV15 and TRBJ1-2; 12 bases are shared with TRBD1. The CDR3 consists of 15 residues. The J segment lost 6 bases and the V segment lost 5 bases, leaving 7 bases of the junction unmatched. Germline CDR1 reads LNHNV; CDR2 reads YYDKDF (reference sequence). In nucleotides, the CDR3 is TGTGCCACCAGCGGGGACAGGGGGCGTTTGAATGGCTACACCTTC. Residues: CATSGDRGRLNGYTF.

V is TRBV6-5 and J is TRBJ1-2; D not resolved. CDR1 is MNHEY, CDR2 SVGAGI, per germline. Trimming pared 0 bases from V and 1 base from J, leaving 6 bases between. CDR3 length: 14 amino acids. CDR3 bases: TGTGCCAGCAGTTACTCGAGGCTTAACTATGGCTACACCTTC. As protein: CASSYSRLNYGYTF.

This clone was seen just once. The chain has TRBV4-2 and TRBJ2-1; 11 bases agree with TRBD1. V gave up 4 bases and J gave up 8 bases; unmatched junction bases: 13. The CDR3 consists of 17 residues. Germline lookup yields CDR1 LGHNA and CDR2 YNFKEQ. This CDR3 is CASSLGQGALQADEQFF. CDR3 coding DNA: TGTGCCAGCAGCCTTGGACAGGGGGCTCTTCAGGCGGATGAGCAGTTCTTC.

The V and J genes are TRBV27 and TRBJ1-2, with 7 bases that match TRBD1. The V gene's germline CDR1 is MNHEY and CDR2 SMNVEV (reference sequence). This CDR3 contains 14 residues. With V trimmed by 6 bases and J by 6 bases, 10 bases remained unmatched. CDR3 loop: CASSRTGEPNGYTF. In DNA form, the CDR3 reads TGTGCCAGCAGCCGAACAGGGGAGCCCAATGGCTACACCTTC.

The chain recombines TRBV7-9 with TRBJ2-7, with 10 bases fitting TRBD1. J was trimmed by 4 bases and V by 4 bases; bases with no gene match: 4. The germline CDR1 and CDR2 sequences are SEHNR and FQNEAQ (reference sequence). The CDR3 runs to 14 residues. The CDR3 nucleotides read TGTGCCAGCAGCTCAAGACAGGGGGCTTACGAGCAGTACTTC. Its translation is CASSSRQGAYEQYF.

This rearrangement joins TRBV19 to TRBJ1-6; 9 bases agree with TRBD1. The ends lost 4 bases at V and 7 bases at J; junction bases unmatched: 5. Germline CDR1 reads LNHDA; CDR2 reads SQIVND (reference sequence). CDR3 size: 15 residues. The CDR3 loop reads CASSNTGTGNSPLHF. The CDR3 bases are TGTGCCAGTAGTAACACCGGGACAGGGAATTCACCCCTCCACTTT.

CDR3 protein: CASTPGGQGTYEQYF. CDR3 coding DNA: TGTGCCAGCACCCCCGGCGGCCAGGGGACCTACGAGCAGTACTTC. This chain joins TRBV6-5 and TRBJ2-7; TRBD1 might be the D (6 bases). CDR1 MNHEY and CDR2 SVGAGI come from the germline V gene. This CDR3 has 15 residues. V was clipped by 7 bases and J by 2 bases, with 18 bases between them.

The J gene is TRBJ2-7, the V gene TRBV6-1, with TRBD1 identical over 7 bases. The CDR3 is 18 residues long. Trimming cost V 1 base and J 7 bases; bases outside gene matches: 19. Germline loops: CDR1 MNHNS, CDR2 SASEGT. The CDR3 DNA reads TGTGCCAGCAGTGAAGAAATTGGTGGGGGACAGTCTTATCGGGAGCAGTACTTC. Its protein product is CASSEEIGGGQSYREQYF.